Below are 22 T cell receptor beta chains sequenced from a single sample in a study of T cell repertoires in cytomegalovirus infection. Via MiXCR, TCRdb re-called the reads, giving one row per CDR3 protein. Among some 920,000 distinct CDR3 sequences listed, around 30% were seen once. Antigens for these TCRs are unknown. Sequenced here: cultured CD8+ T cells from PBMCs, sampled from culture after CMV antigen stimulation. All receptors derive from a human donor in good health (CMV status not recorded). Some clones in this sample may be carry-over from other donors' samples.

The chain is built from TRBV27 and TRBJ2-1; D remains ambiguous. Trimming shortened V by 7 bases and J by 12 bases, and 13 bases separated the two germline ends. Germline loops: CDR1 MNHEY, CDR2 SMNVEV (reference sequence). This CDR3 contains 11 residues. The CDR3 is CASKEGFRQFF. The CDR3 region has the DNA TGTGCCAGCAAGGAAGGGTTCCGGCAGTTCTTC.

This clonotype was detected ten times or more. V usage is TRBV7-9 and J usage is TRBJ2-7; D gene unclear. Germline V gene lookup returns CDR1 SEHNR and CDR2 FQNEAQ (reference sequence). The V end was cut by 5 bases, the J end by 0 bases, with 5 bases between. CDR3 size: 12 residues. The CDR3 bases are TGTGCCAGCAGCCACGACTCCTACGAGCAGTACGTC. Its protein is CASSHDSYEQYV.

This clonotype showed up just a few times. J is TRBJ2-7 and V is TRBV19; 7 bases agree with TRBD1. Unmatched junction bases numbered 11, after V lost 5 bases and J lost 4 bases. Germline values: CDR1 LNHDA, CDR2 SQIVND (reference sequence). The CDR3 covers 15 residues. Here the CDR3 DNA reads TGTGCCAGTAGTGTCCGGGACAGTGCTTCTTACGAGCAGTACTTC. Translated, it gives CASSVRDSASYEQYF.

CDR3 protein: CASSPGQTIPRFEQFF. CDR3 coding DNA: TGCGCCAGCAGCCCGGGACAGACTATCCCTCGCTTTGAGCAGTTCTTC. The chain links TRBV4-1 to TRBJ2-1, with 7 bases that match TRBD1. The CDR3 runs to 16 residues. J lost 9 bases, V lost 4 bases, and 15 bases had no gene match. CDR1 MGHRA and CDR2 YSYEKL come from the germline V gene.

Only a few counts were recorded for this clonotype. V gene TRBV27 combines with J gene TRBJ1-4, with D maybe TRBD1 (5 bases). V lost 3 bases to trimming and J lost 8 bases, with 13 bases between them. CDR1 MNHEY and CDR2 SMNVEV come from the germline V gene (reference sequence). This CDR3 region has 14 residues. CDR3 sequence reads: CASSLGVRGEKLFF. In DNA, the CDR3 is TGTGCCAGCAGTTTGGGGGTCCGGGGAGAAAAACTGTTTTTT.

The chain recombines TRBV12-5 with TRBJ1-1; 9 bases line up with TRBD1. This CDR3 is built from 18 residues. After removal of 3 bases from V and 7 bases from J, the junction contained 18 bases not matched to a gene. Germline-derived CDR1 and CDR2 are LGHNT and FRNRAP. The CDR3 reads CASGFETSLRDRAVEAFF. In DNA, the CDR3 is TGTGCTAGTGGTTTCGAGACCTCCCTCCGGGACAGGGCGGTTGAAGCTTTCTTT.

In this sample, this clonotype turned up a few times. Here the CDR3 reads CASSITQGQPQHF. In nucleotides, the CDR3 is TGTGCCAGTAGTATAACGCAGGGCCAGCCCCAGCATTTT. V is TRBV19 and J is TRBJ1-5, with a possible D match to TRBD1 (5 bases). Germline V gives CDR1 LNHDA, CDR2 SQIVND (reference sequence). This CDR3 is 13 amino acids long. V was pared by 2 bases and J by 7 bases, with 9 bases between.

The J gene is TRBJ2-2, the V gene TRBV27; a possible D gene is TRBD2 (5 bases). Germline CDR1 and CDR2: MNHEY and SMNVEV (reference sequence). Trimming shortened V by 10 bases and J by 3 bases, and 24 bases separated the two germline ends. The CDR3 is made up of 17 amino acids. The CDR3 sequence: CATRELGLGIYTGELFF. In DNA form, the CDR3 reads TGTGCCACCCGTGAACTAGGACTGGGTATTTACACCGGGGAGCTGTTTTTT.

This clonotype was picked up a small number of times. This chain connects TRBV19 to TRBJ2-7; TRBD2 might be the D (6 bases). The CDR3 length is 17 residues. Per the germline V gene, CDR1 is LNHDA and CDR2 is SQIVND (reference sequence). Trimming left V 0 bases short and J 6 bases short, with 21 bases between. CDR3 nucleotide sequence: TGTGCCAGTAGTATAGACCTCTCCCGGGGAGGTCGAAGCGAGCAGTACTTC. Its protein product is CASSIDLSRGGRSEQYF.

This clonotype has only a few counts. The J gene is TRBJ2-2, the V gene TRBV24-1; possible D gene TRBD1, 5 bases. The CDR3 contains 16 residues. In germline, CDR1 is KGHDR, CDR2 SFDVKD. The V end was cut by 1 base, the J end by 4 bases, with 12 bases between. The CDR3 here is CATSDFGQGSTGELFF. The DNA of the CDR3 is TGTGCCACCAGTGATTTTGGGCAGGGTAGCACCGGGGAGCTGTTTTTT.

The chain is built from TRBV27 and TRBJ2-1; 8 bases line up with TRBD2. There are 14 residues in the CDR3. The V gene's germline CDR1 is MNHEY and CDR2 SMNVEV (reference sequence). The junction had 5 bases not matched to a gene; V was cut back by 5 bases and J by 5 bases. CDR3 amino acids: CASSPGGSHNEQFF. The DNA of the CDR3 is TGTGCCAGCAGTCCGGGAGGGAGCCACAATGAGCAGTTCTTC.

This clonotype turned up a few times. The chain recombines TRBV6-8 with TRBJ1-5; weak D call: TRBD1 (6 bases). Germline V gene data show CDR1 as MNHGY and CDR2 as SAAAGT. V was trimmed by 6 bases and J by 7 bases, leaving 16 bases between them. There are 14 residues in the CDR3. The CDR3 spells CASRYRVSGQPQHF. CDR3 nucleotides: TGTGCCAGCAGATACAGGGTTTCAGGGCAGCCCCAGCATTTT.

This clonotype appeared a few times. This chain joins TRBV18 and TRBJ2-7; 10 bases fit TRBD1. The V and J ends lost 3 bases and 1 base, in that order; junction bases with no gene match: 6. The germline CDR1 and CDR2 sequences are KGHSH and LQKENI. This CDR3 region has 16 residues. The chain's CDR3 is CASSPSGTGVSYEQYF. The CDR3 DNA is TGTGCCAGCTCACCTTCCGGGACAGGGGTGTCCTACGAGCAGTACTTC.

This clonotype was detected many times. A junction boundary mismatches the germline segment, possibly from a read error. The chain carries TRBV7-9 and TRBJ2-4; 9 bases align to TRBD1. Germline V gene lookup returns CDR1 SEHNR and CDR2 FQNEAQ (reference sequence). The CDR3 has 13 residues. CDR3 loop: CASSPGQGTVKDF. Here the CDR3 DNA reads TGTGCCAGCAGCCCTGGACAGGGGACCGTAAAGGACTTC. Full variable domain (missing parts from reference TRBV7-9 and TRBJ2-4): DTGVSQNPRHKITKRGQNVTFRCDPISEHNRLYWYRQTLGQGPEFLTYFQNEAQLEKSRLLSDRFSAERPKGSFSTLEIQRTEQGDSAMYLCASSPGQGTVKDFGAGTRLSVL.

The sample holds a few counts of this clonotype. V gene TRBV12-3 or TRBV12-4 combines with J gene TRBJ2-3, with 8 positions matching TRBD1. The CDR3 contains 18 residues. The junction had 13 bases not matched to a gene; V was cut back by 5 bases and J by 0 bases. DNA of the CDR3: TGTGCCAGCAGTCCACCTAGGTGGAGGGACAGGAGCACAGATACGCAGTATTTT. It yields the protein CASSPPRWRDRSTDTQYF.

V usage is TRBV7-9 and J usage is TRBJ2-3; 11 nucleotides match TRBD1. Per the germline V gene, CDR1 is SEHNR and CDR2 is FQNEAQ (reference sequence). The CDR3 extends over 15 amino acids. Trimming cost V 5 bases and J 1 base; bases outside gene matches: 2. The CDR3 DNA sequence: TGTGCCAGCAGCAGGGGACAGGGGGGCACAGATACGCAGTATTTT. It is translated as CASSRGQGGTDTQYF.

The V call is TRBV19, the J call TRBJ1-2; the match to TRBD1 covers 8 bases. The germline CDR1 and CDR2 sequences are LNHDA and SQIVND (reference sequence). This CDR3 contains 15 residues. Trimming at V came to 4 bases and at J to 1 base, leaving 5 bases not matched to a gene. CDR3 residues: CASSKGGQGNYGYTF. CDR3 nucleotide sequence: TGTGCCAGTAGTAAAGGAGGACAGGGTAACTATGGCTACACCTTC.

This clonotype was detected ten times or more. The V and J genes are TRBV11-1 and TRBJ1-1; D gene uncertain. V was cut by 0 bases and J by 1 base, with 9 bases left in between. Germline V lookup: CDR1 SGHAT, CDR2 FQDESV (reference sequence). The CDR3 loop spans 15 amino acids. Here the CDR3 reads CASSLAEGWNTEAFF. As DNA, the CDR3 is TGTGCCAGCAGCTTAGCGGAGGGATGGAACACTGAAGCTTTCTTT.

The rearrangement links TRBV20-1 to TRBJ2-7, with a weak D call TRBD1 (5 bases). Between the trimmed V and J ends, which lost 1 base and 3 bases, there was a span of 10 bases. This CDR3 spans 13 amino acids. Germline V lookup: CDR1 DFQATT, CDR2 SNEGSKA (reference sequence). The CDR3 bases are TGCAGTGCTAGAGCCAAGGGGAACTACGAGCAGTACGTC. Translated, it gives CSARAKGNYEQYV.

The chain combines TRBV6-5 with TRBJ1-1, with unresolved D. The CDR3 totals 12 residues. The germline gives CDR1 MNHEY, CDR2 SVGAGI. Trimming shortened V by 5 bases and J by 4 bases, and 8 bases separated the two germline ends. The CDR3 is CASSNPITEAFF. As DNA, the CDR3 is TGTGCCAGCAGTAACCCCATCACTGAAGCTTTCTTT.

The CDR3: CASSFFYEQYF. The CDR3 coding sequence is TGTGCCAGCAGTTTTTTTTACGAGCAGTACTTC. The rearrangement uses TRBV27 and TRBJ2-7, with D uncertain. CDR3 length equals 11 residues. V was shortened by 3 bases and J by 4 bases, with 4 bases between the two germline ends. Per the germline V gene, CDR1 is MNHEY and CDR2 is SMNVEV (reference sequence).

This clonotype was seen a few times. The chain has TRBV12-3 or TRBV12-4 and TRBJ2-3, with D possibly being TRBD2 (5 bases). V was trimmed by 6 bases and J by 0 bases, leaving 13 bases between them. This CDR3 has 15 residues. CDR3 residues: CASSFTRNSTDTQYF. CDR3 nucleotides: TGTGCCAGCAGCTTCACTAGAAATAGCACAGATACGCAGTATTTT.